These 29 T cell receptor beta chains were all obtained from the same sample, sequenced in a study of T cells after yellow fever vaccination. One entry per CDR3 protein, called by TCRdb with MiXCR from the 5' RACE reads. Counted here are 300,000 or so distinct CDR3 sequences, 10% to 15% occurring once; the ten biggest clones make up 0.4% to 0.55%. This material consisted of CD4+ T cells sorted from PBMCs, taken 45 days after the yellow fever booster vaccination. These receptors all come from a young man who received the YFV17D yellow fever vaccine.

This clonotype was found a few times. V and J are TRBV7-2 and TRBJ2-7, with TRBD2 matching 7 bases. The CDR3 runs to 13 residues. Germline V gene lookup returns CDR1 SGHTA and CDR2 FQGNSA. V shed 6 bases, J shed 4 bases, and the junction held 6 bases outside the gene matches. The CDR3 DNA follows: TGTGCCAGCAGAGGGAGGGAGGGTTACGAGCAGTACTTC. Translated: CASRGREGYEQYF.

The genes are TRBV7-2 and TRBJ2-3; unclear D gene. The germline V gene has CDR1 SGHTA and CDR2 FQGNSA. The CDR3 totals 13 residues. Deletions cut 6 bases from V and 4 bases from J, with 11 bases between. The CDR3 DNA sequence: TGTGCCAGCAGTCGTTTCCAGGCAGATACGCAGTATTTT. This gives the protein CASSRFQADTQYF.

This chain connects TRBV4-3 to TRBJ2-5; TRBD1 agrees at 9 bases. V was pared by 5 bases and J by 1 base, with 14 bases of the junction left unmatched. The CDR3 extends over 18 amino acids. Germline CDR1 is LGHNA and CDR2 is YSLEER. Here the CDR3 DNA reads TGCGCCAGCAGCTCAGTAGCCAAAGGACAGGGGAGCCAAGAGACCCAGTACTTC. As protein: CASSSVAKGQGSQETQYF.

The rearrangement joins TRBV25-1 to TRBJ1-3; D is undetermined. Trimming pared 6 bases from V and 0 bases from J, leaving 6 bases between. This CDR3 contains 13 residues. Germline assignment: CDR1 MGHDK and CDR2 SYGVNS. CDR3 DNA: TGTGCCAGCAGGCCGAACTCTGGAAACACCATATATTTT. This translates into CASRPNSGNTIYF.

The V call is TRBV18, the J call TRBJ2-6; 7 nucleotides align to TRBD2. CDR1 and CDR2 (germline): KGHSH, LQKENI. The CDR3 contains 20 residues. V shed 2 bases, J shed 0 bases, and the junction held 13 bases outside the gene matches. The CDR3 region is CASSPVDSGSYSSGANVLTF. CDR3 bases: TGTGCCAGCTCACCAGTGGATAGCGGGTCCTATTCCTCTGGGGCCAACGTCCTGACTTTC.

The CDR3 DNA reads TGCGCCAGCAGCTCACCACAAAGTGGGACGACGAACACCGGGGAGCTGTTTTTT. Protein product: CASSSPQSGTTNTGELFF. The V gene is TRBV10-2, the J gene TRBJ2-2, with D perhaps matching TRBD1 or TRBD2 (5 bases each). The CDR3 covers 18 residues. Per germline, CDR1 WSHSY and CDR2 SAAADI. V was trimmed by 6 bases and J by 0 bases, leaving 20 bases between them.

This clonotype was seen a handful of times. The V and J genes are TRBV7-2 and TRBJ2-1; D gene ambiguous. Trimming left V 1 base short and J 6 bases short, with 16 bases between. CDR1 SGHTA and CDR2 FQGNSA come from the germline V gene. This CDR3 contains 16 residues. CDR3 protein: CASSLEVPLPGNEQFF. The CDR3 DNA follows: TGTGCCAGCAGCTTAGAAGTGCCCCTGCCGGGCAATGAGCAGTTCTTC.

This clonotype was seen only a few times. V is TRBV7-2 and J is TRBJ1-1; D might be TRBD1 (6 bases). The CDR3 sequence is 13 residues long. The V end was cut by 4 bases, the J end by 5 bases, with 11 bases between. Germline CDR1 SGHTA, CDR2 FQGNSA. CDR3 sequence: CASSSRQGTEAFF. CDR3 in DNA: TGTGCCAGCAGCTCCAGGCAGGGGACTGAAGCTTTCTTT.

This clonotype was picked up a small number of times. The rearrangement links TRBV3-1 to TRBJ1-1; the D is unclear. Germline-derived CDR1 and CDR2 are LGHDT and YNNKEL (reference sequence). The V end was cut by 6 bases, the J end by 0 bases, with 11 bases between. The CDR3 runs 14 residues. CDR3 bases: TGTGCCAGCAGAGGTGGTGGCTTGAACACTGAAGCTTTCTTT. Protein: CASRGGGLNTEAFF.

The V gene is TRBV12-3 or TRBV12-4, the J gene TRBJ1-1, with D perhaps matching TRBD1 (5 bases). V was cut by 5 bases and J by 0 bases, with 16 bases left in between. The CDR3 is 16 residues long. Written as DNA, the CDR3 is TGTGCCAGCAGTCCCCCTTTGGGGGGGATGAACACTGAAGCTTTCTTT. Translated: CASSPPLGGMNTEAFF.

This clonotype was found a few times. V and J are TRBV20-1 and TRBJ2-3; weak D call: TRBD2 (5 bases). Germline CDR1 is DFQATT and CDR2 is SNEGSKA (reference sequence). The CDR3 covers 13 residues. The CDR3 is CSRTGFTTDTQYF. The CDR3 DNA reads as TGCAGCCGGACGGGGTTTACCACAGATACGCAGTATTTT.

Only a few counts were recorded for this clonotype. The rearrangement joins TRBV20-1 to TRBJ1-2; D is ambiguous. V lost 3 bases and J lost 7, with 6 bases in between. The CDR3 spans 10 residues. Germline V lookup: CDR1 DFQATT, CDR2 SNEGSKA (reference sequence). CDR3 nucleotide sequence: TGCAGTGCTAGGAAACGTGGCTACACCTTC. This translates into CSARKRGYTF.

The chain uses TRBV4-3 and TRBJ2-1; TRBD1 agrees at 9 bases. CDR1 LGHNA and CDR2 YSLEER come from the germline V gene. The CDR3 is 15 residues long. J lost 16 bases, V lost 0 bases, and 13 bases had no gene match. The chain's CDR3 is CASSQDFTGGASKFF. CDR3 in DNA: TGCGCCAGCAGCCAAGATTTTACAGGGGGCGCGAGTAAATTCTTC.

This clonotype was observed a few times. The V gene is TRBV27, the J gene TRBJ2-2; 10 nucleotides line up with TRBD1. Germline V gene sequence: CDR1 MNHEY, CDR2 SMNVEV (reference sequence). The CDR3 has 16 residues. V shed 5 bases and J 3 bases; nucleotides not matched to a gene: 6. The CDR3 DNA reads TGTGCCAGCAGTCGGGGGGGACAGGGGTACACCGGGGAGCTGTTTTTT. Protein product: CASSRGGQGYTGELFF.

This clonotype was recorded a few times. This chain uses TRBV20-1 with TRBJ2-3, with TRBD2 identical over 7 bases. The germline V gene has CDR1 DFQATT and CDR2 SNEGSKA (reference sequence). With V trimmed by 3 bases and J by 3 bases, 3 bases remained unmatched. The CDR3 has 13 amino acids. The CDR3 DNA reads TGCAGTGCTAGTGACGGGAGGACAGATACGCAGTATTTT. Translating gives CSASDGRTDTQYF.

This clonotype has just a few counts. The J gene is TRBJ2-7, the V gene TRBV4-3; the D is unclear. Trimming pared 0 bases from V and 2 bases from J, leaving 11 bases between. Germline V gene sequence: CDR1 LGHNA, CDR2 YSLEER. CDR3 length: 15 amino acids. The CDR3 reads CASSQEALVPYEQYF. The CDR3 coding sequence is TGCGCCAGCAGCCAAGAGGCCCTGGTCCCCTACGAGCAGTACTTC.

The CDR3 coding sequence is TGTGCCAGCAGCCAGGTCAGCGGACCGTCCTACGAGCAGTACTTC. This translates into CASSQVSGPSYEQYF. The gene calls are TRBV3-1 and TRBJ2-7; D may be TRBD2 (5 bases). CDR3 length equals 15 residues. V was cut by 3 bases and J by 1 base, with 13 bases left in between. Germline lookup yields CDR1 LGHDT and CDR2 YNNKEL (reference sequence).

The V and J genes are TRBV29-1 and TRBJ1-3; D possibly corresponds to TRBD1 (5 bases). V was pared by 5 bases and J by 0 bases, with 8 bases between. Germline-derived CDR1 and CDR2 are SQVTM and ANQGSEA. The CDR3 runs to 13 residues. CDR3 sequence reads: CSVIDSSGNTIYF. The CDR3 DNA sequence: TGCAGCGTTATTGACAGCTCTGGAAACACCATATATTTT.

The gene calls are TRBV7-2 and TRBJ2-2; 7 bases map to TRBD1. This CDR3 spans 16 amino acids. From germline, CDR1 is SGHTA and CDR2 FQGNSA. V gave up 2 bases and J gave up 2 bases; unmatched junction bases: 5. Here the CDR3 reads CASSLKGALNTGELFF. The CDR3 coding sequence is TGTGCCAGCAGCTTAAAGGGGGCCTTAAACACCGGGGAGCTGTTTTTT.

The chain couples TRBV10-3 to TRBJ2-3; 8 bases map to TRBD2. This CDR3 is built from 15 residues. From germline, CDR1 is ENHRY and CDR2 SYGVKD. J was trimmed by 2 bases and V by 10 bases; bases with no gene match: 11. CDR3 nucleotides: TGTGCCAACAAAGCTAGCGGGCACCCCACAGATACGCAGTATTTT. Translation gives CANKASGHPTDTQYF.

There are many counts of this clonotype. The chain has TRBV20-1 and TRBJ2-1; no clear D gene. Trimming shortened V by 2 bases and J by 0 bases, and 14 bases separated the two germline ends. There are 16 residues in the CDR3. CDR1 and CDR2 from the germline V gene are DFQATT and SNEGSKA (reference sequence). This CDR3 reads CSARNPWGSSYNEQFF. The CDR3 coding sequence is TGCAGTGCTAGAAATCCGTGGGGAAGCTCCTACAATGAGCAGTTCTTC.

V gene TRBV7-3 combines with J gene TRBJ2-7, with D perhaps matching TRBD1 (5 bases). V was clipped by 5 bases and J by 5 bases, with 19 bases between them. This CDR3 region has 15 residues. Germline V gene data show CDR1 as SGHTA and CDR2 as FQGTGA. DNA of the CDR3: TGTGCCAGCAGCAAAACCAGGGTCCCAGCCGACGAGCAGTACTTC. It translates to CASSKTRVPADEQYF.

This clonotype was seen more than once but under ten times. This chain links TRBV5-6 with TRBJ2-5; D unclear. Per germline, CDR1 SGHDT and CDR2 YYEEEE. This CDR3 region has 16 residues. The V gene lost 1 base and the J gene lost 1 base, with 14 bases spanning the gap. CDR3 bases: TGTGCCAGCAGCTTGTCTGGAACTAACCCCCAAGAGACCCAGTACTTC. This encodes CASSLSGTNPQETQYF.

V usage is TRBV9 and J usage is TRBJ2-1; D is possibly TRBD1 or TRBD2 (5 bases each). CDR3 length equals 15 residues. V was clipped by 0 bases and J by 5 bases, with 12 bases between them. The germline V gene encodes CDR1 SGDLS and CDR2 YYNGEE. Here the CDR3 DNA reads TGTGCCAGCAGCGTAGGGGACGCTAGAAACAATGAGCAGTTCTTC. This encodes CASSVGDARNNEQFF. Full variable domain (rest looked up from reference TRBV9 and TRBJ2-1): DSGVTQTPKHLITATGQRVTLRCSPRSGDLSVYWYQQSLDQGLQFLIQYYNGEERAKGNILERFSAQQFPDLHSELNLSSLELGDSALYFCASSVGDARNNEQFFGPGTRLTVL.

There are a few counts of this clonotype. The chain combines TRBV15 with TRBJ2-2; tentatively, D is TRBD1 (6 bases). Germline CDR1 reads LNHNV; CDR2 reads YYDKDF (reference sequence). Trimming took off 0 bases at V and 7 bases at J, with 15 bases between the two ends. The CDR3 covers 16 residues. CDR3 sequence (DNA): TGTGCCACCAGCAGAGACAGAAACAGGGCCGGCGGGGAGCTGTTTTTT. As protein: CATSRDRNRAGGELFF.

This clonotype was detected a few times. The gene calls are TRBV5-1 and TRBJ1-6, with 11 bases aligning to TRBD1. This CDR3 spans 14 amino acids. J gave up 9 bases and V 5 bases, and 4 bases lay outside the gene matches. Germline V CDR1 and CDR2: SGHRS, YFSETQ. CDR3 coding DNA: TGCGCCAGCAGTTCCGGGACAGGGGGTTCACCCCTCCACTTT. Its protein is CASSSGTGGSPLHF.

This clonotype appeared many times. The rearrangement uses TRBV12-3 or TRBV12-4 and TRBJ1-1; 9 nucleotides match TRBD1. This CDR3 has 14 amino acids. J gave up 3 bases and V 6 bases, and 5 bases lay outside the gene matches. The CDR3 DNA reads TGTGCCAGCAGCTTAACAGGGGGCTACACTGAAGCTTTCTTT. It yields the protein CASSLTGGYTEAFF.

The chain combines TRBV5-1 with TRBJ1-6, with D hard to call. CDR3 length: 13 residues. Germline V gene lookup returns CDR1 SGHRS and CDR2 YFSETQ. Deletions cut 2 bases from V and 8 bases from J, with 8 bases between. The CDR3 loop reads CASSLSEDSPLHF. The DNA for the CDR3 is TGCGCCAGCAGCTTAAGTGAGGATTCACCCCTCCACTTT.

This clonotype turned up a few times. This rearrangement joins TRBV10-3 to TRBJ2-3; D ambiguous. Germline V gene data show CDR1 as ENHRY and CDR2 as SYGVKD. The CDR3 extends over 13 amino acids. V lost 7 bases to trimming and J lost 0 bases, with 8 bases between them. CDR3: CAIMAVSTDTQYF. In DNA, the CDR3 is TGTGCCATCATGGCGGTTAGCACAGATACGCAGTATTTT.